This T cell receptor (beta chain) came from a study of blood T cell repertoires in COVID-19. The V and J ends lost 7 bases and 1 base respectively, with 10 bases between them. From germline, CDR1 is MNHEY and CDR2 SVGEGT. The CDR3 has 13 amino acids. Original data processing: Amplifying reference gene primers gave estimates of nucleated cell counts. The method was immunoSEQ multiplex PCR; TCRdb's version includes in-frame clones alone and lacks a portion of them. That table is the source of V, J and clone size, and D and trimming were worked out from the DNA. Seen here are 300,000 to 500,000 clones, around nine tenths observed once, and the top ten hold 0.97%.

This clonotype was sampled from a woman aged 25 to 39 with acute COVID-19. The chain joins TRBV6-2 or TRBV6-3 to TRBJ1-1; no reliable D call. The source material was PBMCs or T cells enriched from blood (not recorded which). CDR3 loop: CASTPRENTEAFF. The CDR3 DNA follows: TGTGCCAGCACCCCGAGGGAGAACACTGAAGCTTTCTTT.